A selection of T cell receptor beta chains follows, all from one sample in a study of control samples from healthy donors and cancer patients. TCRdb's copy holds only in-frame clones and misses some; the assay was immunoSEQ multiplex PCR. The table shows about 120,000 clones, with 87% occurring only once. Material: blood. The receptors were sampled from a man aged 25-45 years in good health. The CDR3 runs from the conserved cysteine through the conserved F or W. The order of the fields is D gene, clone size, V gene, J gene, CDR3 DNA, CDR3 protein. A D gene is named only where the DNA matches it firmly. The size entry is marked missing in some rows and otherwise reads once, few, many or a size class.

.,.,TRBV7-2,TRBJ2-6,TGTGCCAGCAGCTTAAGGAGCTCTGGGGCCAACGTCCCGACTTTC,CASSLRSSGANVPTF
.,few,TRBV9,TRBJ2-1,TGTGCCAGCAGCGTAGAGTCTCGGATAAGTTCCTACAATGAGCAGTTCTTC,CASSVESRISSYNEQFF
TRBD1,few,TRBV4-1,TRBJ1-2,TGCGCCCCCAGCCAAGGGTGGGGGGGACAGGGTGAAGGCTACACCTTC,CAPSQGWGGQGEGYTF
TRBD1,.,TRBV6-5,TRBJ1-2,TGTGCCAGCAAAACGGGACAGGGGAATGGCTACACCTTC,CASKTGQGNGYTF
.,.,TRBV7-2,TRBJ1-2,TGTGCCAGCAGCTTAGGACAAAACTATGGCTACACCTTC,CASSLGQNYGYTF
.,.,TRBV20-1,TRBJ2-5,TGCAGTGCTAGAGTTAGGCAGACCCAGTACTTC,CSARVRQTQYF
.,.,TRBV20-1,TRBJ1-5,TGCAGTGCCGGGCCCCAGCATTTT,CSAGPQHF
.,.,TRBV19,TRBJ2-6,TGTGCCAGTAGTATTGGGTGGGGAACTGGGGCCAACGTCCTGACTTTC,CASSIGWGTGANVLTF
TRBD1,.,TRBV7-2,TRBJ2-3,TGTGCCAGCAGCGTCCAGGGGGCAGGTGCAGATACGCAGTATTTT,CASSVQGAGADTQYF
.,few,TRBV5-8,TRBJ2-7,TGTGCCAGCAGCTTGGACGGACCTTTGAACGAGCAGTACTTC,CASSLDGPLNEQYF
.,.,TRBV9,TRBJ1-1,TGTGCCAGCAGCGCTCCAGGGTTTATGAACACTGAAGCTTTCTTT,CASSAPGFMNTEAFF
.,once,TRBV27,TRBJ1-1,TGTGCCAGCAGTTTAGGGGGGCGGACTGAAGCTTTCTTT,CASSLGGRTEAFF
.,.,TRBV9,TRBJ2-1,TGTGCCAGCAGTGGGAAATCGGGCTTATACAATGAGCAGTTCTTC,CASSGKSGLYNEQFF
.,few,TRBV11-2,TRBJ2-2,TGTGCCAGCAGCTCCCGGGACGGCACCGGGGAGCTGTTTTTT,CASSSRDGTGELFF
TRBD2,.,TRBV28,TRBJ2-3,TGTGCCAGCCTGGGACTAGCGGGGGTCACTGTAGATACGCAGTATTTT,CASLGLAGVTVDTQYF
TRBD1,.,TRBV2,TRBJ2-3,TGTGCCAGCAGTTTGGACAGGACTAGCACAGATACGCAGTATTTT,CASSLDRTSTDTQYF
TRBD1,.,TRBV9,TRBJ2-3,TGTGCCAGCAGCTACGACAGGGGGCACGGAGATACGCAGTATTTT,CASSYDRGHGDTQYF
.,few,TRBV27,TRBJ1-2,TGTGCCAGCACCGGTTCCGGCTATGGCTACACCTTC,CASTGSGYGYTF
TRBD2,.,TRBV24-1,TRBJ2-1,TGTGCCACCAGTGATCCCGGGAGGGCCCACAATGAGCAGTTCTTC,CATSDPGRAHNEQFF
TRBD2,.,TRBV5-6,TRBJ2-7,TGTGCCAGCAGCTTGAGACTAGCGGGGGGGCCAATCTCCTACGAGCAGTACTTC,CASSLRLAGGPISYEQYF
.,.,TRBV29-1,TRBJ2-6,TGCAGCGTTGATCCTGGGGCTGGGGCCAACGTCCTGACTTTC,CSVDPGAGANVLTF
.,.,TRBV7-9,TRBJ1-2,TGTGCCAGCAGCTTAGACGGCCGGACCTATGGCTACACCTTC,CASSLDGRTYGYTF
.,.,TRBV3-1/TRBV3-2,TRBJ2-5,TGTGCCAGCAGCCCCCCTTTTGGGACCCAGTACTTC,CASSPPFGTQYF
.,.,TRBV3-1/TRBV3-2,TRBJ2-5,TGTGCCAGCAGCCAAGATCAAGGAGCAAGGGGCGCGGAGACCCAGTACTTC,CASSQDQGARGAETQYF
.,.,TRBV7-8,TRBJ1-4,TGTGCCACTAAGGGGGGGGATGAAAAACTGTTTTTT,CATKGGDEKLFF
TRBD2,.,TRBV7-8,TRBJ2-1,TGTGCCAGCAGCCCACTCCGGGGGGGATTGTTCTTC,CASSPLRGGLFF